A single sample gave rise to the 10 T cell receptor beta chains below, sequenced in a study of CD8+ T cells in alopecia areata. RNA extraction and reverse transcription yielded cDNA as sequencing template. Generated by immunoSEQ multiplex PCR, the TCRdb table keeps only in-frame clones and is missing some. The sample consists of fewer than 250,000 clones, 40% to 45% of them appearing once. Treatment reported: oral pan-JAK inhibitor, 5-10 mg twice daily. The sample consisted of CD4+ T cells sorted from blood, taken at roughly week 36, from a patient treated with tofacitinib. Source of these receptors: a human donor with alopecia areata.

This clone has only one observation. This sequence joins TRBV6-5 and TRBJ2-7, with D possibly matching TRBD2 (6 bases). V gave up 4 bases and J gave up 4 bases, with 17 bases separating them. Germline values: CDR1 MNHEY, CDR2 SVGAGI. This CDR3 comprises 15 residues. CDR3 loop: CASSSPGTAGYEQYF. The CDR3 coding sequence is TGTGCCAGCAGTTCCCCGGGCACCGCGGGGTACGAGCAGTACTTC.

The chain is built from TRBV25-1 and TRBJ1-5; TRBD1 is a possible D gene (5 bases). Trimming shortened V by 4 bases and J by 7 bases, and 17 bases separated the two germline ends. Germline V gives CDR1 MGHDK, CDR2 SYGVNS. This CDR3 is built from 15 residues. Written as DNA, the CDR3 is TGTGCCAGCAGTGCCTCTAGGGCAGGGCACCAGCCCCAGCATTTT. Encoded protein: CASSASRAGHQPQHF.

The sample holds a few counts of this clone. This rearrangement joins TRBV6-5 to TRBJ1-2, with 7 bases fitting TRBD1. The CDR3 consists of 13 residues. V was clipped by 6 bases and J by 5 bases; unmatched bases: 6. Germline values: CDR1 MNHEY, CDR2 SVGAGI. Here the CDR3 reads CASSPGQVYGYTF. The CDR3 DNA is TGTGCCAGCAGCCCTGGACAGGTTTATGGCTACACCTTC.

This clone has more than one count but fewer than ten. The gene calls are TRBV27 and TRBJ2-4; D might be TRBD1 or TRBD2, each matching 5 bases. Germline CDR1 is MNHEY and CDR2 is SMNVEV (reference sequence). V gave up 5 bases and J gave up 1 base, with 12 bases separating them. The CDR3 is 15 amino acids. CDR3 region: CASSHGAEAKNIQYF. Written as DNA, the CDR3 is TGTGCCAGCAGTCACGGGGCGGAGGCCAAAAACATTCAGTACTTC.

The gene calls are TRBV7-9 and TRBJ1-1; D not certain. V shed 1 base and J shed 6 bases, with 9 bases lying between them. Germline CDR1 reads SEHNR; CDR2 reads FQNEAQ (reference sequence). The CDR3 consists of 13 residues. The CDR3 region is CASSLEVPSEAFF. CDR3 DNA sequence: TGTGCCAGCAGCTTAGAAGTGCCCTCTGAAGCTTTCTTT.

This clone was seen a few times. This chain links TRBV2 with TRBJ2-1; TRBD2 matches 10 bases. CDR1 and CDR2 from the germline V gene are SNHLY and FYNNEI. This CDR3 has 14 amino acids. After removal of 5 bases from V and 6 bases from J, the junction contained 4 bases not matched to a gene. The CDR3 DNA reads TGTGCCAGCAGTAGCGGGAGGGCCACCAATGAGCAGTTCTTC. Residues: CASSSGRATNEQFF.

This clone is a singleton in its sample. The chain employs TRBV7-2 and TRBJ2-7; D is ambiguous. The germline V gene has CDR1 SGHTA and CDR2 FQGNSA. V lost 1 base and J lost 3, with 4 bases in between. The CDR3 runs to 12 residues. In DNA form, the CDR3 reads TGTGCCAGCAGCTTAGGGGACTACGAGCAGTACTTC. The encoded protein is CASSLGDYEQYF.

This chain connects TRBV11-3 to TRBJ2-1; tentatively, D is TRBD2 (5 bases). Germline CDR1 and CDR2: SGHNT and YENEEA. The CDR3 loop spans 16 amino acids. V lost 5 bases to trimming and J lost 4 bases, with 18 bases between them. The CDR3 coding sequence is TGTGCCAGCAGCCCCAAGGAGCGGAGCAATTACAATGAGCAGTTCTTC. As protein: CASSPKERSNYNEQFF.

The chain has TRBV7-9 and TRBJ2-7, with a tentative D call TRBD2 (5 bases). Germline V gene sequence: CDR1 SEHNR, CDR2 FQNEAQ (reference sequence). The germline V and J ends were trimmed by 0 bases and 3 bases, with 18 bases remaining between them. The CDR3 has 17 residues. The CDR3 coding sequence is TGTGCCAGCAGCTTAGCGCTTGATAGCGCCTTCCTCTACGAGCAGTACTTC. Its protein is CASSLALDSAFLYEQYF.

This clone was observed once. The CDR3 bases are TGCGCCAGCAGCCAGCGAGTGTTACTTGCAACTAATGAAAAACTGTTTTTT. Translating gives CASSQRVLLATNEKLFF. The chain carries TRBV4-3 and TRBJ1-4; no firm D call. The germline V gene encodes CDR1 LGHNA and CDR2 YSLEER. The CDR3 sequence is 17 residues long. V dropped 3 bases and J dropped 0 bases, with 14 bases sitting between them.